The 26 T cell receptor beta chains below come from one sample, sequenced in a study of T cell responses to AZD1222 COVID-19 vaccine. Profiling relied on immunoSEQ multiplex PCR, and the TCRdb table lists in-frame clones only, not all of them. This table has roughly 130,000 clones, 88% appearing once. The input for sequencing was peripheral blood, taken on day 0 of AZD1222 vaccination. The receptors were sampled from an adult in good health.

The chain combines TRBV11-2 with TRBJ1-6; unclear D gene. The CDR3 runs to 13 residues. Germline assignment: CDR1 SGHAT and CDR2 FQNNGV. Trimming took off 4 bases at V and 8 bases at J, with 9 bases between the two ends. The CDR3 reads CASSSLGDSPLHF. Written as DNA, the CDR3 is TGTGCCAGCAGCTCACTCGGAGATTCACCCCTCCACTTT.

In the case of this clone: At the DNA level, this CDR3 is encoded by other sequences in the same sample as well. The chain links TRBV30 to TRBJ1-4, with 7 nucleotides matching TRBD1. The CDR3 totals 14 residues. The germline CDR1 and CDR2 sequences are GTSNPN and SVGIG (reference sequence). J lost 4 bases, V lost 0 bases, and 2 bases had no gene match. The CDR3 bases are TGTGCCTGGAGTGTCGGGACAGATAATGAAAAACTGTTTTTT. Protein product: CAWSVGTDNEKLFF.

The chain couples TRBV10-2 to TRBJ1-1; tentative D call: TRBD1 (5 bases). CDR1 is WSHSY and CDR2 is SAAADI in the germline V gene. This CDR3 spans 13 amino acids. V dropped 3 bases and J dropped 2 bases, with 7 bases sitting between them. The CDR3 nucleotides read TGCGCCAGCAGTGAACAGGCTAACACTGAAGCTTTCTTT. Amino acid sequence: CASSEQANTEAFF.

The rearrangement links TRBV5-1 to TRBJ1-6; 7 bases map to TRBD1. V trimming: 4 bases; J trimming: 7 bases; junction bases outside the gene matches: 8. This CDR3 is built from 15 residues. Germline assignment: CDR1 SGHRS and CDR2 YFSETQ. The CDR3, as DNA: TGCGCCAGCAGCCTAGACAGGGAGCGGAATTCACCCCTCCACTTT. Translating it yields CASSLDRERNSPLHF.

In its sample, this clone was seen once. The chain couples TRBV2 to TRBJ2-1, with 9 bases fitting TRBD1. CDR1 SNHLY and CDR2 FYNNEI come from the germline V gene. This CDR3 contains 15 residues. V lost 7 bases and J lost 14; bases outside the gene matches: 18. The CDR3 reads CASKSPGTGYRMEFF. In nucleotides, the CDR3 is TGTGCCAGCAAAAGTCCCGGGACAGGGTATCGTATGGAGTTCTTC.

V usage is TRBV19 and J usage is TRBJ1-3; D is possibly TRBD1 (5 bases). Germline V gene sequence: CDR1 LNHDA, CDR2 SQIVND (reference sequence). The ends were cut back, 8 bases at V and 0 bases at J, with 11 bases in the middle. This CDR3 has 14 residues. CDR3 residues: CASGAVISGNTIYF. The CDR3 nucleotides read TGTGCCAGTGGGGCAGTCATCTCTGGAAACACCATATATTTT.

The chain uses TRBV6-4 and TRBJ2-7; TRBD2 aligns across 9 bases. Germline-derived CDR1 and CDR2 are MRHNA and SNTAGT. The CDR3 consists of 15 residues. J gave up 4 bases and V 6 bases, and 10 bases lay outside the gene matches. The CDR3 sequence is CASSPSTSGLYEQYF. CDR3 sequence (DNA): TGTGCCAGCAGCCCCTCGACTAGCGGACTGTACGAGCAGTACTTC.

The chain recombines TRBV30 with TRBJ1-4, with TRBD1 matching over 10 bases. The germline gives CDR1 GTSNPN, CDR2 SVGIG (reference sequence). V was clipped by 3 bases and J by 6 bases; unmatched bases: 4. The CDR3 totals 14 residues. The CDR3 reads CAWSTDRGDEKLFF. CDR3 nucleotides: TGTGCCTGGAGCACGGACAGGGGGGATGAAAAACTGTTTTTT.

The chain carries TRBV29-1 and TRBJ2-1; 11 bases line up with TRBD2. Germline V lookup: CDR1 SQVTM, CDR2 ANQGSEA. The CDR3 has 17 amino acids. The CDR3 DNA follows: TGCAGTTCTTTCGGGACTAGCGGATTTAGTAGGGGGGATGAGCAGTTCTTC. It specifies CSSFGTSGFSRGDEQFF.

The chain has TRBV24-1 and TRBJ1-5; no clear D. Trimming stripped 4 bases from V and 0 bases from J, with 12 bases between. The CDR3 contains 16 residues. Germline V gene sequence: CDR1 KGHDR, CDR2 SFDVKD. CDR3 DNA: TGTGCCACCAGTGACCGCACCGATTATAGCAATCAGCCCCAGCATTTT. Translated, it gives CATSDRTDYSNQPQHF.

V and J are TRBV10-3 and TRBJ1-5; D ambiguous. CDR3 length: 15 residues. Germline assignment: CDR1 ENHRY and CDR2 SYGVKD. The V end was cut by 3 bases, the J end by 3 bases, with 12 bases between. CDR3 sequence (DNA): TGTGCCATCAGTGATCGGGTTTTGGACAATCAGCCCCAGCATTTT. It yields the protein CAISDRVLDNQPQHF.

This rearrangement joins TRBV7-9 to TRBJ1-4; D gene unclear. Germline values: CDR1 SEHNR, CDR2 FQNEAQ (reference sequence). This CDR3 has 14 amino acids. The V end was cut by 4 bases, the J end by 5 bases, with 11 bases between. CDR3 nucleotide sequence: TGTGCCAGCAGCTCAAGGCGTGAAAATGAAAAACTGTTTTTT. Translating gives CASSSRRENEKLFF.

This clone was detected once. V usage is TRBV6-5 and J usage is TRBJ1-2; D unclear. V lost 2 bases and J lost 8, with 12 bases in between. Germline assignment: CDR1 MNHEY and CDR2 SVGAGI. This CDR3 has 13 residues. CDR3 sequence (DNA): TGTGCCAGCAGTTACCTCTCGCGGTCCGGCTACACCTTC. This sequence encodes CASSYLSRSGYTF.

This clone occurred once. This rearrangement joins TRBV5-1 to TRBJ2-2; a possible D gene is TRBD2 (7 bases). The CDR3 runs to 17 residues. V lost 0 bases to trimming and J lost 1 base, with 13 bases between them. CDR1 is SGHRS and CDR2 is YFSETQ in the germline V gene. Written as DNA, the CDR3 is TGCGCCAGCAGCTTGGCCGGGGGGCAGCTGAACACCGGGGAGCTGTTTTTT. This codes for CASSLAGGQLNTGELFF.

The chain is built from TRBV18 and TRBJ1-1; TRBD1 agrees at 8 bases. Germline V gene lookup returns CDR1 KGHSH and CDR2 LQKENI. This CDR3 has 13 amino acids. V lost 5 bases, J lost 5 bases, and 4 bases stayed unmatched. CDR3 region: CASSDRGGTEAFF. The CDR3 nucleotides read TGTGCCAGCTCAGACAGGGGAGGGACTGAAGCTTTCTTT.

This clone was detected a few times. This sequence joins TRBV6-1 and TRBJ1-5; 7 bases line up with TRBD1. This CDR3 contains 13 residues. Germline V gene sequence: CDR1 MNHNS, CDR2 SASEGT. V trimming: 2 bases; J trimming: 11 bases; junction bases outside the gene matches: 6. The CDR3 sequence is CASSEYRGAAQHF. CDR3 coding DNA: TGTGCCAGCAGTGAATACAGGGGTGCAGCCCAGCATTTT.

This chain joins TRBV3-1 (or the pseudogene TRBV3-2) and TRBJ2-5; 8 bases line up with TRBD2. This CDR3 is 18 amino acids long. Germline V gene sequence: CDR1 LGHDT, CDR2 YNNKEL (reference sequence). With 1 base clipped from V and 1 base from J, the junction kept 11 bases outside the gene matches. The chain's CDR3 is CASSQGLFAGGLQETQYF. The CDR3 bases are TGTGCCAGCAGCCAAGGGTTGTTCGCGGGGGGCCTCCAAGAGACCCAGTACTTC.

This chain uses TRBV19 with TRBJ1-1; 8 bases are a match to TRBD1. Germline V lookup: CDR1 LNHDA, CDR2 SQIVND (reference sequence). The V segment lost 3 bases and the J segment 5 bases; nucleotides outside the gene matches: 8. This CDR3 has 15 amino acids. The CDR3 bases are TGTGCCAGTAGTATCCGAACAGGGGGTAGGACTGAAGCTTTCTTT. This sequence encodes CASSIRTGGRTEAFF. Based on the CDR3 plus reference TRBV19 and TRBJ1-1, the full variable domain is DGGITQSPKYLFRKEGQNVTLSCEQNLNHDAMYWYRQDPGQGLRLIYYSQIVNDFQKGDIAEGYSVSREKKESFPLTVTSAQKNPTAFYLCASSIRTGGRTEAFFGQGTRLTVV.

J is TRBJ2-7 and V is TRBV19, with 7 bases identical to TRBD2. V shed 5 bases and J 0 bases; nucleotides not matched to a gene: 13. The CDR3 runs to 17 residues. Germline V gene sequence: CDR1 LNHDA, CDR2 SQIVND (reference sequence). The CDR3 spells CASSAFRGGSTSYEQYF. The CDR3 region has the DNA TGTGCCAGTAGTGCTTTCAGAGGCGGGAGTACCTCCTACGAGCAGTACTTC.

This chain links TRBV24-1 with TRBJ1-1; D gene ambiguous. Trimming left V 9 bases short and J 4 bases short, with 8 bases between. The CDR3 consists of 11 residues. Germline V CDR1 and CDR2: KGHDR, SFDVKD. The CDR3 reads CATESRTEAFF. The CDR3, as DNA: TGTGCCACCGAGAGTCGCACTGAAGCTTTCTTT.

The chain joins TRBV7-3 to TRBJ1-6; D is unresolved. Trimming removed 5 bases from V and 7 bases from J, with 9 bases in between. From germline, CDR1 is SGHTA and CDR2 FQGTGA. The CDR3 runs 13 residues. The CDR3 nucleotides read TGTGCCAGCAGCCCTGGGCTCAATTCACCCCTCCACTTT. Protein: CASSPGLNSPLHF.

The chain is built from TRBV5-4 and TRBJ2-7; TRBD2 is a possible D gene (6 bases). Germline V CDR1 and CDR2: SGHNT, YYREEE (reference sequence). The CDR3 length is 14 residues. The V end was cut by 3 bases, the J end by 0 bases, with 10 bases between. The CDR3 spells CASSSKRVSYEQYF. CDR3 DNA: TGTGCCAGCAGCTCTAAGCGGGTCTCCTACGAGCAGTACTTC. Supplemented by reference TRBV5-4 and TRBJ2-7, the full variable domain reads ETGVTQSPTHLIKTRGQQVTLRCSSQSGHNTVSWYQQALGQGPQFIFQYYREEENGRGNFPPRFSGLQFPNYSSELNVNALELDDSALYLCASSSKRVSYEQYFGPGTRLTVT.

V gene TRBV30 combines with J gene TRBJ2-7; 9 bases line up with TRBD1. Unmatched junction bases numbered 7, after V lost 4 bases and J lost 6 bases. CDR3 length equals 13 residues. Germline assignment: CDR1 GTSNPN and CDR2 SVGIG (reference sequence). CDR3 sequence (DNA): TGTGCCTGGACAACCGGGACAGGGATCGAGCAGTACTTC. Amino acids: CAWTTGTGIEQYF.

This sequence joins TRBV6-5 and TRBJ1-4; 7 bases agree with TRBD1. After removal of 6 bases from V and 5 bases from J, the junction contained 6 bases not matched to a gene. CDR1 is MNHEY, CDR2 SVGAGI, per germline. This CDR3 contains 14 residues. This chain's CDR3 is CASRSGGQNEKLFF. In DNA, the CDR3 is TGTGCCAGCAGATCGGGGGGACAGAATGAAAAACTGTTTTTT.

In the case of this clone: Sequence at one end of the junction differs from germline and may be a read error. V gene TRBV12-3 or TRBV12-4 combines with J gene TRBJ2-7; TRBD1 aligns across 7 bases. The CDR3 totals 13 residues. The CDR3 DNA sequence: TGTGCCAGCAGGTTAGGGACAGCCCTCGAGCAGTACTTC. This gives the protein CASRLGTALEQYF.

V gene TRBV3-1 (or the pseudogene TRBV3-2) combines with J gene TRBJ2-5, with TRBD2 matching over 8 bases. Germline CDR1 reads LGHDT; CDR2 reads YNNKEL (reference sequence). The CDR3 has 18 residues. V was clipped by 5 bases and J by 3 bases; unmatched bases: 17. CDR3 nucleotides: TGTGCCAGCAGCTCTACGACCAGCGGGGGCCCTCGTGAAGAGACCCAGTACTTC. It encodes CASSSTTSGGPREETQYF.